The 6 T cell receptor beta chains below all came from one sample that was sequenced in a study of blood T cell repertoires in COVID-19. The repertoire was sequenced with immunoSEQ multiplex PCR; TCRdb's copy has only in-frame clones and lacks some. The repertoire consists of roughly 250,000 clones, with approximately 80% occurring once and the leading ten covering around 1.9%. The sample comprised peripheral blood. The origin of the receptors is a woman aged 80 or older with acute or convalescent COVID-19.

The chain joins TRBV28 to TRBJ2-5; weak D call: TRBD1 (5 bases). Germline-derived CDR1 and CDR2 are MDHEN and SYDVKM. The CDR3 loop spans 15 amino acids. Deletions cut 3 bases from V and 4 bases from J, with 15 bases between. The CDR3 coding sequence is TGTGCCAGCAGTTTTTCTGACAGCTCTCGAGAGACCCAGTACTTC. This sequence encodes CASSFSDSSRETQYF.

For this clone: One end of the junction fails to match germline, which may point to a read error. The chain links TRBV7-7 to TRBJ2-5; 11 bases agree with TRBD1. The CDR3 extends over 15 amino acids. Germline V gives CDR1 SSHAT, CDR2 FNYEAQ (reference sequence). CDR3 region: CASSRGTGGMETQYF. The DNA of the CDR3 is TGTGCTAGCAGCCGTGGGACAGGGGGAATGGAGACCCAGTACTTC.

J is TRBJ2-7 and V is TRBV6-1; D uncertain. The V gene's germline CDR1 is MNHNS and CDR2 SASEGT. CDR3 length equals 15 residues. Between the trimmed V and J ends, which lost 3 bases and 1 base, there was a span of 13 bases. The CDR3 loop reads CASSDSVANSYEQYF. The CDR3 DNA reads TGTGCCAGCAGTGATTCGGTTGCCAATTCCTACGAGCAGTACTTC.

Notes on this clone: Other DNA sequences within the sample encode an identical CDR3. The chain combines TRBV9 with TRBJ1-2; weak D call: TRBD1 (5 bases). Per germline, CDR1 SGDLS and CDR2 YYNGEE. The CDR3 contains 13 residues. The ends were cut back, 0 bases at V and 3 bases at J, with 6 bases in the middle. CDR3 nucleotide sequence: TGTGCCAGCAGCGTAGGGGGGGACTATGGCTACACCTTC. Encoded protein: CASSVGGDYGYTF.

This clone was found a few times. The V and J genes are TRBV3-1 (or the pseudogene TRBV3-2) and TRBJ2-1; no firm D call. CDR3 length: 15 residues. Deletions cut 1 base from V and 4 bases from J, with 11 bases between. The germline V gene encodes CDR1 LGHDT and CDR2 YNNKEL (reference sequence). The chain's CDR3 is CASSQGIDTYNEQFF. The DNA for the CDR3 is TGTGCCAGCAGCCAAGGAATAGACACATACAATGAGCAGTTCTTC.

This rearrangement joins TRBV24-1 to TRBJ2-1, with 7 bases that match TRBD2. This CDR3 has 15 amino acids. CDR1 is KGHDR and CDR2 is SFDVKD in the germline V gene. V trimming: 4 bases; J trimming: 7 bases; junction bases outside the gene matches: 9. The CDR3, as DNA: TGTGCCACCAGTGACCCGCGAGTAGCGGGTAATGAGCAGTTCTTC. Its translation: CATSDPRVAGNEQFF.